The 8 T cell receptor beta chains reported below all come from one sample, sequenced in a study of blood T cell repertoires in COVID-19. TCRdb's copy holds only in-frame clones and misses some; the assay was immunoSEQ multiplex PCR. The table lists about 110,000 clones, about three quarters of them singletons. The sample was peripheral blood. These receptors all stem from a woman in her seventies with acute or convalescent COVID-19.

In its sample, this clone was seen once. V and J are TRBV5-5 and TRBJ2-2, with TRBD2 identical over 14 bases. Losses at the gene ends were 2 bases for V and 5 bases for J; bases not matched to a gene: 8. Germline V gene sequence: CDR1 SGHKS, CDR2 YYEKEE (reference sequence). The length of the CDR3 is 18 residues. The CDR3 sequence is CASSLRTSGGFPTGELFF. The CDR3, as DNA: TGTGCCAGCAGCTTAAGGACTAGCGGGGGGTTCCCTACCGGGGAGCTGTTTTTT.

The chain uses TRBV30 and TRBJ2-7, with TRBD2 as a possible D gene (6 bases). This CDR3 comprises 16 residues. Trimming took 4 bases from V and 4 from J, leaving 23 bases between them. The germline V gene encodes CDR1 GTSNPN and CDR2 SVGIG (reference sequence). CDR3 DNA sequence: TGTGCCTGGACCCGGGGGATTTCAGGTAGTTCATACGAGCAGTACTTC. Amino acid sequence: CAWTRGISGSSYEQYF. The full variable domain, rest sourced from reference TRBV30 and TRBJ2-7, is SQTIHQWPATLVQPVGSPLSLECTVEGTSNPNLYWYRQAAGRGLQLLFYSVGIGQISSEVPQNLSASRPQDRQFILSSKKLLLSDSGFYLCAWTRGISGSSYEQYFGPGTRLTVT.

The chain links TRBV5-6 to TRBJ2-3; possible D gene TRBD1, 5 bases. V was pared by 7 bases and J by 3 bases, with 18 bases between. The CDR3 length is 15 residues. CDR1 and CDR2 (germline): SGHDT, YYEEEE. The CDR3 is CASEGAALLTDTQYF. Written as DNA, the CDR3 is TGTGCCAGCGAAGGGGCTGCCCTACTTACAGATACGCAGTATTTT.

This chain joins TRBV5-1 and TRBJ2-3; D is uncertain. V was cut by 7 bases and J by 4 bases, with 13 bases left in between. Germline assignment: CDR1 SGHRS and CDR2 YFSETQ. The CDR3 spans 13 residues. DNA for the CDR3: TGCGCCAGCCAACAGATAATGTCAGATACGCAGTATTTT. Translation gives CASQQIMSDTQYF.

The V call is TRBV25-1, the J call TRBJ2-1; D may be TRBD2 (7 bases). Trimming cost V 4 bases and J 2 bases, with 12 bases left between them. The CDR3 length is 15 residues. Germline V gene data show CDR1 as MGHDK and CDR2 as SYGVNS. The CDR3 sequence is CASSGSGGPYNEQFF. CDR3 DNA sequence: TGTGCCAGCAGTGGATCGGGGGGCCCCTACAATGAGCAGTTCTTC.

The rearrangement joins TRBV4-1 to TRBJ2-3, with D perhaps matching TRBD1 (5 bases). This CDR3 contains 18 residues. CDR1 is MGHRA and CDR2 is YSYEKL in the germline V gene. The germline V and J ends were trimmed by 6 bases and 4 bases, with 26 bases remaining between them. CDR3 DNA sequence: TGCGCCAGCAGTATTACGGAAACGACAGACGTGAGATCAGATACGCAGTATTTT. Its protein product is CASSITETTDVRSDTQYF.

This clone occurred a few times. The chain recombines TRBV5-5 with TRBJ2-2, with 7 positions matching TRBD1. Per germline, CDR1 SGHKS and CDR2 YYEKEE (reference sequence). The CDR3 covers 15 residues. V dropped 2 bases and J dropped 5; count of bases not matched to a gene: 6. CDR3 sequence (DNA): TGTGCCAGCAGCTTTGGGGACAGTCTAACCGGGGAGCTGTTTTTT. Protein sequence: CASSFGDSLTGELFF.

The rearrangement uses TRBV11-2 and TRBJ1-2; weak D call: TRBD1 (6 bases). Trimming pared 5 bases from V and 1 base from J, leaving 14 bases between. Germline V gene lookup returns CDR1 SGHAT and CDR2 FQNNGV. The CDR3 is 15 residues long. The CDR3 bases are TGTGCCAGCAGCCCGTCAGGGGTAGTTAACTATGGCTACACCTTC. It specifies CASSPSGVVNYGYTF.